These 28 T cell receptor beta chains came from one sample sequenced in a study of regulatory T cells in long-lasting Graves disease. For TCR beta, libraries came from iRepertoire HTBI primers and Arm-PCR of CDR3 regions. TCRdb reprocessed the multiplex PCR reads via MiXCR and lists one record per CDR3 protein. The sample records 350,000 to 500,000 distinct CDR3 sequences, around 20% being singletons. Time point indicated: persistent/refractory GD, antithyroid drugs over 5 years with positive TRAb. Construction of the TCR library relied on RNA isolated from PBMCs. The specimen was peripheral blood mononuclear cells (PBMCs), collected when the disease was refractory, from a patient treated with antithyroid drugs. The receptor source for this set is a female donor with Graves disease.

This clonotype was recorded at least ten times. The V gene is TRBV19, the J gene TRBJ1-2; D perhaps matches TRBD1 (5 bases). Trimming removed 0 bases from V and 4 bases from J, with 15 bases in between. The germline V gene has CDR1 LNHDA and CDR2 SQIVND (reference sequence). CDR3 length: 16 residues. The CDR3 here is CASSIDPGRARYGYTF. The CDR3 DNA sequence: TGTGCCAGTAGTATAGATCCCGGCAGGGCCCGCTATGGCTACACCTTC.

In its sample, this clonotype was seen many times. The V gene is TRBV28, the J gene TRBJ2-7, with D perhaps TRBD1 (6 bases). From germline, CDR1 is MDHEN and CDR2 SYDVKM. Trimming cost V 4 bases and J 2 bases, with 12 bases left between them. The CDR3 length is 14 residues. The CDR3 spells CASSSGQLTYEQYF. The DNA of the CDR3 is TGTGCCAGCAGTTCAGGACAGCTAACCTACGAGCAGTACTTC.

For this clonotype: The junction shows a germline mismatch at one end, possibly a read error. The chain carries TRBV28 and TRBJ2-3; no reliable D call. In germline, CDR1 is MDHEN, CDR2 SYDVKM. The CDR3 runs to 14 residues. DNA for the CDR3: TGTGTCAGCAGTTTATTGCCCTCGACGGATACGCAGTATTTT. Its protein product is CVSSLLPSTDTQYF.

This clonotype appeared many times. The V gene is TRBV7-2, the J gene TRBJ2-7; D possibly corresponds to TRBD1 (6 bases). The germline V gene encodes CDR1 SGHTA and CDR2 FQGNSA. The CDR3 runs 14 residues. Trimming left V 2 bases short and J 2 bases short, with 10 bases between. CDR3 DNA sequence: TGTGCCAGCAGCTTAATGTGGGGGCCCTACGAGCAGTACTTC. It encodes CASSLMWGPYEQYF.

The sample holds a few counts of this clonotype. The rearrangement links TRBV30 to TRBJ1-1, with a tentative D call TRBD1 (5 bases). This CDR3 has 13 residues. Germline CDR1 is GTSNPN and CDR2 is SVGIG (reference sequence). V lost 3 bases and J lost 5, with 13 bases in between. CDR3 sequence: CAWRGPPGTEAFF. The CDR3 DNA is TGTGCCTGGAGGGGGCCCCCGGGAACTGAAGCTTTCTTT.

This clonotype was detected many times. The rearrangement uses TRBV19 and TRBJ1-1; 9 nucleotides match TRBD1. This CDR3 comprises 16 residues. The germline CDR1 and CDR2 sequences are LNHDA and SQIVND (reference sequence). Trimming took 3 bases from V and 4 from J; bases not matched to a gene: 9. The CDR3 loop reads CASSILGTGLGTEAFF. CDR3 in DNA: TGTGCCAGTAGTATCCTCGGGACAGGGCTTGGCACTGAAGCTTTCTTT.

The CDR3 reads CASSFGGTEYF. As DNA, the CDR3 is TGCGCCAGCAGCTTTGGCGGGACCGAGTACTTC. The V gene is TRBV5-1, the J gene TRBJ2-7; D perhaps matches TRBD2 (6 bases). Germline CDR1 SGHRS, CDR2 YFSETQ. CDR3 size: 11 residues. V lost 2 bases, J lost 11 bases, and 11 bases lay in between.

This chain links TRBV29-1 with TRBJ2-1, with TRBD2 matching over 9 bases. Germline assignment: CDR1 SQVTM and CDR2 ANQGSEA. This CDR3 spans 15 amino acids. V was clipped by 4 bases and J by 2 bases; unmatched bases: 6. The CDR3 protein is CSVGQGLATYNEQFF. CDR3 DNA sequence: TGCAGCGTTGGACAGGGACTAGCTACCTACAATGAGCAGTTCTTC.

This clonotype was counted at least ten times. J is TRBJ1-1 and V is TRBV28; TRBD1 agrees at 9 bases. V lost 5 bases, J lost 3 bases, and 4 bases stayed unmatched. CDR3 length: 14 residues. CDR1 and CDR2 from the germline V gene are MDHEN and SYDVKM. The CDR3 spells CASSVTGGDTEAFF. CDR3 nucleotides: TGTGCCAGCAGTGTGACAGGGGGAGACACTGAAGCTTTCTTT.

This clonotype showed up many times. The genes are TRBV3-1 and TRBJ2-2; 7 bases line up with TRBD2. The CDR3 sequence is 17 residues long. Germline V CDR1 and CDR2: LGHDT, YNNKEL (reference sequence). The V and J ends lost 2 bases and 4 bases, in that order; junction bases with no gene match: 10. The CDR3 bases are TGTGCCAGCAGCCAAAGACTCCCGACGGGAGGCACCGGGGAGCTGTTTTTT. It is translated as CASSQRLPTGGTGELFF.

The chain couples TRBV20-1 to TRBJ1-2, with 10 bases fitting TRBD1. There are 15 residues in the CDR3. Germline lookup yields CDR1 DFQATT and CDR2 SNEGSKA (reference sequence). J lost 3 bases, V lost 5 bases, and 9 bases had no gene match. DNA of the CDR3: TGCAGTGCTGCGCCGGGACAGGGGTTCGACTATGGCTACACCTTC. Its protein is CSAAPGQGFDYGYTF.

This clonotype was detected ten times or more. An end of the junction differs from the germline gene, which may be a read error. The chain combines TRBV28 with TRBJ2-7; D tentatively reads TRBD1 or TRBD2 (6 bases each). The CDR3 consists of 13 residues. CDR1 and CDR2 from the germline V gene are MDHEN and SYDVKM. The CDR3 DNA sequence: TGTGCCAGCAGTCCCCCGGGGGCACCACAAACCTCCTTC. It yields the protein CASSPPGAPQTSF.

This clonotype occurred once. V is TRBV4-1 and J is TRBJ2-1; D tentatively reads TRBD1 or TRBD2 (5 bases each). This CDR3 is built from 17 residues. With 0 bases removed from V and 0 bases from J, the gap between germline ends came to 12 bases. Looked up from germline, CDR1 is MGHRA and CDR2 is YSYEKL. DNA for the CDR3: TGCGCCAGCAGCCAAGAGGGGCGGGCCTTCTCCTACAATGAGCAGTTCTTC. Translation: CASSQEGRAFSYNEQFF.

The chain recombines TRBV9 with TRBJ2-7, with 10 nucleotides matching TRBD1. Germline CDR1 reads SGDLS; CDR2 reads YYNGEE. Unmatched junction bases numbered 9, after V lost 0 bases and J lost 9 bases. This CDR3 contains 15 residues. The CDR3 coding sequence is TGTGCCAGCAGCGTAGAGGCGGGACAGGGGACCTTGCAGTACTTC. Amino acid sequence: CASSVEAGQGTLQYF.

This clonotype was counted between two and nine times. In DNA, the CDR3 is TGTGCCAGCAGCTTAGAGGGAACTAGAAGAGTTTTAGAGACCCAGTACTTC. This gives the protein CASSLEGTRRVLETQYF. The V gene is TRBV7-9, the J gene TRBJ2-5, with D possibly TRBD2 on 5 matching bases. This CDR3 region has 17 residues. The germline V gene has CDR1 SEHNR and CDR2 FQNEAQ (reference sequence). The V and J ends lost 1 base and 4 bases respectively, with 19 bases between them.

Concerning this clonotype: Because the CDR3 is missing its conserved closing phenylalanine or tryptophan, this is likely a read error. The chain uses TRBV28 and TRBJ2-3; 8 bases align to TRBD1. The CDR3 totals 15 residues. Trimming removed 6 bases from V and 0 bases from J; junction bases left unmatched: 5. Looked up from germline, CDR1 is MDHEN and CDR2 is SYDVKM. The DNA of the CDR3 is TGTGCCAGCAGGGGGGGACAGGTTAGCACAGATACGCAGTATTCT. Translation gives CASRGGQVSTDTQYS.

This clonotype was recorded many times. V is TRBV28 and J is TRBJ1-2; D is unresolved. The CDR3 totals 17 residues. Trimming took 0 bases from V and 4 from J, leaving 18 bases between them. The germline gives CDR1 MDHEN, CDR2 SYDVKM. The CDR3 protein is CASSLWEPERTGYGYTF. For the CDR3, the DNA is TGTGCCAGCAGTTTATGGGAACCCGAAAGGACGGGCTATGGCTACACCTTC.

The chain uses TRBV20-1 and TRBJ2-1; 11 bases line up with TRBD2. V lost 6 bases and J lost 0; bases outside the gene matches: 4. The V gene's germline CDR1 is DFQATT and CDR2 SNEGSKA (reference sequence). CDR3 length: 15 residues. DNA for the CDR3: TGCAGTGCCACTAGCGGGAGAAACTCCTACAATGAGCAGTTCTTC. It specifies CSATSGRNSYNEQFF.

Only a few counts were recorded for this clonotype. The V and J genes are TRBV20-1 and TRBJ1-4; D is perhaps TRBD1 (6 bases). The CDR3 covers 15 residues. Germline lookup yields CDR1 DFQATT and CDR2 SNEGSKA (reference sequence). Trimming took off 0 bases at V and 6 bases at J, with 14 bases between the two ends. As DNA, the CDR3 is TGCAGTGCTAGAGATCTCGGGGGCTCTTATGAAAAACTGTTTTTT. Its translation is CSARDLGGSYEKLFF.

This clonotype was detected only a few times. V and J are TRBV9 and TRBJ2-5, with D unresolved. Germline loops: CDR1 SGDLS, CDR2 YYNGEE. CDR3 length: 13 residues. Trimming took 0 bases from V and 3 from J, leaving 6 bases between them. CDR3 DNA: TGTGCCAGCAGCGTAGACCCCGAAGAGACCCAGTACTTC. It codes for CASSVDPEETQYF.

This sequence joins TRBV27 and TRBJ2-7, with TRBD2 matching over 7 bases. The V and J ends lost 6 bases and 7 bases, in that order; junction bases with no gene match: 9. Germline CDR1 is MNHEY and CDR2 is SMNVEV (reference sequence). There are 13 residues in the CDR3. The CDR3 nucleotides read TGTGCCAGCAGCGGGACTACCGTAGTGGAGCAGTACTTC. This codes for CASSGTTVVEQYF.

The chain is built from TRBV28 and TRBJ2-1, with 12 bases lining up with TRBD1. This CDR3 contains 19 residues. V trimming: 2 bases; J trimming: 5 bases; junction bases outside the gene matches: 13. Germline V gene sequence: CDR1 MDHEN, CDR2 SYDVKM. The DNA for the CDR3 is TGTGCCAGCAGTTTAGTGGGACAGGGGGCCGGTGACGGCAACAATGAGCAGTTCTTC. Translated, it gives CASSLVGQGAGDGNNEQFF. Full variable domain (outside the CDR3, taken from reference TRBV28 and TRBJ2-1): DVKVTQSSRYLVKRTGEKVFLECVQDMDHENMFWYRQDPGLGLRLIYFSYDVKMKEKGDIPEGYSVSREKKERFSLILESASTNQTSMYLCASSLVGQGAGDGNNEQFFGPGTRLTVL.

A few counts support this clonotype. This CDR3 reads CASSLDTVPYEQYF. The CDR3 region has the DNA TGTGCCAGCAGCTTAGACACTGTTCCCTACGAGCAGTACTTC. This chain joins TRBV7-9 and TRBJ2-7; D remains ambiguous. The CDR3 runs 14 residues. Looked up from germline, CDR1 is SEHNR and CDR2 is FQNEAQ (reference sequence). The V end lost 1 base, the J end lost 2 bases, and 9 bases lay between the germline ends.

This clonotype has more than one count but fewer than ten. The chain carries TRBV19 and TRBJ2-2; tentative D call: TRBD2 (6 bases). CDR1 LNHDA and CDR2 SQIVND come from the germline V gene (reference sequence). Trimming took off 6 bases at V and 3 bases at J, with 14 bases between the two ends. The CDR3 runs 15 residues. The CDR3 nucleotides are TGTGCCAGTAGCACTACGGGACTCGACACCGGGGAGCTGTTTTTT. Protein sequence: CASSTTGLDTGELFF.

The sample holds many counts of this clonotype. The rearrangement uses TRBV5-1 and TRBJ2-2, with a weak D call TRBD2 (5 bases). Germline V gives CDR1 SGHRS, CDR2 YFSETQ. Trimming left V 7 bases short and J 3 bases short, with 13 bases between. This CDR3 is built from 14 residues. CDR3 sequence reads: CASSYMRDTGELFF. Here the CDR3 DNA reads TGCGCCAGCTCATACATGAGGGACACCGGGGAGCTGTTTTTT.

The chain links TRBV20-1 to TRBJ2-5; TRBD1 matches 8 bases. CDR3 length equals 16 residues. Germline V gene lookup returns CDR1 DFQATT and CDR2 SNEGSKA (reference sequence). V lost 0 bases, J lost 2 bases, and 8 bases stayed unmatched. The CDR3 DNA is TGCAGTGCTAGAGATCCCCAGGGGGCTTTTCAAGAGACCCAGTACTTC. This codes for CSARDPQGAFQETQYF.

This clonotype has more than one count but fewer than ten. The CDR3 DNA reads as TGTGCCAGCGGTGAATGGGGGACAGGAGCAAACATTCAGTACTTC. The encoded protein is CASGEWGTGANIQYF. V gene TRBV6-2 or TRBV6-3 combines with J gene TRBJ2-4, with 8 bases identical to TRBD1. With 8 bases clipped from V and 6 bases from J, the junction kept 12 bases outside the gene matches. The CDR3 extends over 15 amino acids. The germline CDR1 and CDR2 sequences are MNHEY and SVGEGT.

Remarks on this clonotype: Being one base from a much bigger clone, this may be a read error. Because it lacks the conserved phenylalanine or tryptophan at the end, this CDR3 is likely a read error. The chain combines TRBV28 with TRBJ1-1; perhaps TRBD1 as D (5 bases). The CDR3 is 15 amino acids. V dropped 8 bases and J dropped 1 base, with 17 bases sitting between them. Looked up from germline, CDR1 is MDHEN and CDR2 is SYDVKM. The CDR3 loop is CASDSSGFRNTEAFL. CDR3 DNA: TGTGCCAGCGACTCCTCAGGGTTTAGGAACACTGAAGCTTTCCTT.